A single sample is the source of the 7 T cell receptor beta chains below, sequenced in a study of blood T cell repertoires in COVID-19. Measured with immunoSEQ multiplex PCR; TCRdb has only the in-frame clones, and not every one. The sample includes 150,000 to 200,000 clones, around nine tenths of them seen just once. The sample consisted of peripheral blood. The receptors here all came from a man aged 55 to 70 with active or convalescent COVID-19.

The genes are TRBV28 and TRBJ2-5; D gene uncertain. Germline V gives CDR1 MDHEN, CDR2 SYDVKM. This CDR3 has 11 residues. Trimming removed 5 bases from V and 5 bases from J, with 6 bases in between. CDR3 sequence: CASSARETQYF. The CDR3 DNA reads TGTGCCAGCAGTGCTCGGGAGACCCAGTACTTC.

This chain joins TRBV7-3 and TRBJ1-5, with a possible D match to TRBD1 (6 bases). Trimming took off 2 bases at V and 3 bases at J, with 23 bases between the two ends. The CDR3 contains 19 residues. Germline assignment: CDR1 SGHTA and CDR2 FQGTGA. The CDR3: CASSLRPGQPYALNQPQHF. In DNA, the CDR3 is TGTGCCAGCAGCTTACGCCCCGGACAGCCCTACGCACTCAATCAGCCCCAGCATTTT. The full variable domain, with the rest looked up from reference TRBV7-3 and TRBJ1-5, is GAGVSQTPSNKVTEKGKYVELRCDPISGHTALYWYRQSLGQGPEFLIYFQGTGAADDSGLPNDRFFAVRPEGSVSTLKIQRTERGDSAVYLCASSLRPGQPYALNQPQHFGDGTRLSIL.

A few counts support this clone. The V call is TRBV4-1, the J call TRBJ2-7; D is uncertain. The V gene lost 0 bases and the J gene lost 5 bases, with 8 bases spanning the gap. Per germline, CDR1 MGHRA and CDR2 YSYEKL. The CDR3 has 13 residues. The CDR3 spells CASSQEFRDEQYF. The CDR3 nucleotides are TGCGCCAGCAGCCAAGAGTTCCGGGACGAGCAGTACTTC.

The chain recombines TRBV5-1 with TRBJ1-1; 11 bases fit TRBD1. CDR1 and CDR2 from the germline V gene are SGHRS and YFSETQ. This CDR3 has 15 amino acids. V lost 3 bases to trimming and J lost 5 bases; unmatched junction nucleotides: 6. The CDR3 region is CASSSSGQGATEAFF. DNA of the CDR3: TGCGCCAGCAGCTCCAGCGGACAGGGGGCTACTGAAGCTTTCTTT.

This rearrangement joins TRBV11-2 to TRBJ2-1; D perhaps matches TRBD1 (6 bases). The CDR3 covers 13 residues. The V gene's germline CDR1 is SGHAT and CDR2 FQNNGV. Trimming pared 4 bases from V and 10 bases from J, leaving 14 bases between. The CDR3 DNA sequence: TGTGCCAGCAGCTCGACCTACAGGGTAGAGCAGTTCTTC. Translated: CASSSTYRVEQFF.

This clone was picked up one time. The chain recombines TRBV4-1 with TRBJ2-5, with D possibly matching TRBD1 (5 bases). V was shortened by 4 bases and J by 1 base, with 19 bases between the two germline ends. The germline V gene has CDR1 MGHRA and CDR2 YSYEKL. The CDR3 loop spans 17 amino acids. The CDR3 DNA sequence: TGCGCCAGCAGCCCCCTTCTGACAGTGTATACCCAAGAGACCCAGTACTTC. As protein: CASSPLLTVYTQETQYF.

This chain connects TRBV5-1 to TRBJ2-2, with no clear D. Germline values: CDR1 SGHRS, CDR2 YFSETQ. CDR3 length: 14 amino acids. V gave up 0 bases and J gave up 4 bases, with 7 bases separating them. The CDR3 nucleotides are TGCGCCAGCAGCTTGGCAACACCCACCGGGGAGCTGTTTTTT. It codes for CASSLATPTGELFF. Variable domain in full (rest from reference TRBV5-1 and TRBJ2-2): KAGVTQTPRYLIKTRGQQVTLSCSPISGHRSVSWYQQTPGQGLQFLFEYFSETQRNKGNFPGRFSGRQFSNSRSEMNVSTLELGDSALYLCASSLATPTGELFFGEGSRLTVL.